The present entry profiles one TCR beta chain with its context. Its antigen remains unidentified. Base qualities are missing; no much larger clone stands one base away. This entry comes from a study of cytomegalovirus exposure and HLA in healthy donors (dated by TCRdb to 2016 to 2017). For context, the study as a whole: In an earlier analysis of some 610 of the donors, 250 to 350 Gb of sequence data and 90 million to 130 million unique TCR beta sequences from 150 million to 200 million T cells were reported. In addition to the first cohort of roughly 700 subjects, a separate validation cohort of some 120 different subjects was used. The study profiled the T cell repertoires of 500 to 800 subjects by immunosequencing and related them to cytomegalovirus serostatus. In an earlier analysis of 587 of the donors, high-throughput TCR beta sequencing was used to judge whether each TCR beta V gene segment behaved as functional or pseudogenic. To predict cytomegalovirus infection status, the study combined high-throughput TCR immunosequencing, statistical association of individual TCRs with disease status, and machine learning. In a later genetic analysis, genome-wide SNP genotypes for about three fifths of the 666 donors were used, and that subset was treated as a discovery cohort. The study aimed to test whether cataloging public T cell receptors could reveal signatures of past pathogen exposure. All discovery cohort repertoires had been generated using a single sequencing platform. A later analysis re-examined previously published TCR beta repertoires from about 670 donors and added high-resolution HLA genotyping to investigate patterns of TCR occurrence. In the later analysis, no new phenotypic data were used to find candidate immune exposures; instead, reliance was placed on TCR beta sequences and their occurrence across donors. Among around 400 genotyped donors of the cohort, an average of around 240,000 unique TCR beta nucleotide sequences was sequenced per donor, of which about 20% were non-productive. Because of strong linkage in the cohort, 5 or 6 DR-DQ haplotypes were treated as single units for association and clustering. Of the roughly 400 genotyped donors, approximately 80% fell in the genetic ancestry cluster associated with self-reported Caucasian donors. Typing coverage varied by locus: roughly 620-640 donors for A, B, C, DRB1 and DQB1; approximately 500 for DQA1; around 570 for DPA1; 450 to 480 for DPB1. Around 320 gigabases of sequencing data and around 87 million unique TCR sequences were included in an early release covering roughly 600 HLA-typed donors. Donor age, sex, ethnicity and CMV serostatus were compiled alongside the repertoire data. HLA typing covered class I and class II loci at four-digit resolution. Beyond this particular receptor, the publication reports: Some IMGT-functional V segments, including TRBV6-2 and TRBV6-3, could not be distinguished by the 87-base-pair reads and were therefore excluded. According to a later analysis, parvovirus B19, influenza, CMV and Epstein-Barr virus appeared linked to several top co-occurrence clusters. A total of 150 or so TCR beta chains were listed by the study as associated with cytomegalovirus. A later genetic analysis reported fewer N-insertions in productive TCRs among donors in an Asian-associated ancestry cluster than the roughly 650-donor mean. Broadly in line with IMGT annotations, most TCR beta V segments showed up in productive rearrangements about 90% or about 30% of the time in an earlier analysis of a few hundred of the donors. According to a later analysis, TCR association rates differed among HLA loci, with DRB1 alleles showing the most associated TCRs and HLA-C alleles showing the fewest. This cohort had only TCR beta chains sequenced, and the lack of alpha or paired-chain data limited which features could be detected. Because some donors lacked HLA typing at each locus, the association tests relied only on the typed subset. Across donors, most TCR sequences were observed very rarely, whereas some public TCRs were present in many individuals. A later genetic analysis associated a missense DCLRE1C variant with V-gene and J-gene trimming of TCR beta chains, and an independent cohort replicated the association. Strong co-occurrence of HLA alleles, especially DR and DQ, made assigning TCR associations to individual alleles difficult. Because counts were too low, about 15 rarely observed V segments, including chromosome 9 orphons, were left out of the earlier analysis of approximately 580 of the donors. Roughly uniform sequencing depth across donors was assumed in presence/absence analyses, although this assumption may not hold. A further reported finding was that TCR beta sequences accurately predicted the HLA-A and HLA-B alleles for most subjects in the first cohort. The authors suggested that the approach could potentially be extended to other disease states and immunological phenotypes. The classifier was reported to diagnose cytomegalovirus status with high specificity and sensitivity in both the original cohort and the validation cohort. In a later analysis, HLA-associated TCR beta chains were found to be more clonally expanded and to have lower generation probabilities than equally common non-associated chains. Specific HLA alleles were associated with 16,951 TCR beta sequences at a false discovery rate of 0.05 in a later analysis. Three of the identified cytomegalovirus-associated TCR beta chains were confirmed in vitro to be specific for cytomegalovirus antigens. A group of highly shared sequence variants was considered likely to be a technical artifact of the sequencing pipeline. For the cohort, immune exposure information was limited to CMV serostatus. Most CMV-associated TCR beta chains appeared to be HLA-restricted in a later analysis, and the HLA associations seemed to be driven largely by CMV exposure. Correlated functional status among segregating V segments might be attributable to linkage disequilibrium, but an unknown experimental factor could not be ruled out.

CDR1 and CDR2, per the germline V gene (reference sequence), are GTSNPN and SVGIG. Reading from cysteine to phenylalanine, the CDR3 counts 14 amino acids. Here the CDR3 DNA is all that survives: 42 bases in frame from base 1. Germline trimming: 5 bases from V, 5 bases from J; junction bases outside gene matches: 10. The cohort was made up of 666 healthy bone marrow donors. All cohort members were sampled while nominally healthy, although unrecorded immune exposures were likely present. The donor tested CMV seropositive and was one of the 289 seropositive cohort members. Every donor gave a peripheral blood sample, and the peripheral blood mononuclear cells from that sample were used for TCR beta sequencing. Genomic DNA extraction from the blood cell samples was performed with the Qiagen DNeasy Blood Extraction Kit. The library came from the immunoSEQ multiplex PCR assay. For the multiplex PCR, a mixture combining 60 forward primers for TCR Vbeta segments and 13 reverse primers for TCR Jbeta segments was used. The CDR3 region of rearranged TCR beta genes was amplified from genomic DNA with a multiplex PCR assay. The amplified TCR beta libraries were sequenced on the Illumina HiSeq System as 87-base-pair reads. On the authors' methods: Across the roughly 640 repertoires, a later analysis counted roughly 84 million unique TCR beta chains, some 11 million of which were shared by at least two donors. To remove PCR and sequencing errors, raw reads were error-corrected and collapsed into unique sequences using a nearest-neighbor algorithm that merged closely related sequences. To assign V, D and J gene segments, CDR3 sequences were aligned to IMGT reference sequences. Each retained sequence needed at least a six-nucleotide match to both a V gene segment and a J gene segment. Rearrangements were classified as productive when the CDR3 lacked stop codons and remained in frame with V and J, and all other rearrangements were classified as non-productive. CDR3 was defined according to IMGT convention as the region running from the second conserved V-encoded cysteine to the conserved J-encoded phenylalanine. Sequences without an unambiguous match to a single V gene segment were excluded from the earlier analysis of approximately 600 of the donors. In an earlier analysis of 500 to 750 of the donors, V segments were called functional above 56.7% productive rearrangements and were called segregating when the between-donor standard deviation exceeded 5%. To diagnose cytomegalovirus status from the catalog of TCR beta chain sequences, a statistical classification framework was built. V and J gene assignment, in a later analysis, came from comparing TCR nucleotide sequences with IMGT/GENE-DB human TR gene sequences. A later analysis assigned CDR3 sequences and most-parsimonious VDJ recombination scenarios with the TCRdist pipeline. In a later analysis, every TCR beta chain was defined by the combination of its CDR3 amino acid sequence and its V-gene family, and reads without a unique V-gene family were dropped. As a way to deal with suspected cross-contamination and a sequencing artifact, a later analysis dropped over 550 nucleotide sequences that were highly shared and had low generation probability. A later analysis calculated a clonal expansion index for each public chain from normalized within-repertoire ranks of inferred template counts. In a later analysis, generation probabilities were computed using a VDJ recombination model fitted to out-of-frame rearrangements, and the results were checked against IGoR. In a later analysis, TCR-TCR, TCR-HLA and TCR-CMV co-occurrence was scored with hypergeometric tests, and a repertoire-size bias correction was applied to TCR pairs. False discovery rates were estimated in a later analysis by permuting HLA or CMV assignments 20 times. In a later analysis, co-occurring TCRs were grouped using DBSCAN, with TCRdist sequence similarity added in when clustering inside HLA-allele-positive subsets. Repertoires with fewer than 30,000 or more than 120,000 public chains, plus five repertoires with anomalous nucleotide sharing, were excluded from co-occurrence clustering. The source is immuneACCESS, and TCRdb retained only in-frame sequences with V and J called. Part of the clones is not carried over; for the studies checked, unresolved V genes explain less than half of this, and the remainder is unexplained. V, J and clone size were drawn from that table, and D and trimming were deduced from the DNA. The sample table shows fewer than 110,000 clones, and 74% are seen once. The ten largest clones represent roughly 15% of the sample.

The rearrangement joined TRBV30 to TRBJ1-1, and 8 junction bases match TRBD1. The receptor was derived from a woman aged 40-49 years in good health and CMV-seropositive. The sample taken for sequencing was PBMCs. The nucleotides are TGTGCCTGGGGCCGAGGACAGGGAAGGACTGAAGCTTTCTTT. Protein translation: CAWGRGQGRTEAFF.